Shown below are 21 T cell receptor beta chains from a single sample sequenced in a study of vaccination effects on CD4 cells after COVID-19. The repertoire was sequenced with immunoSEQ multiplex PCR; TCRdb's copy has only in-frame clones and lacks some. This table holds some 70,000 clones, approximately 80% found once. No antigen is known for these receptors. ViraFEST assay sequencing came after antigen-specific CD4+ T cells were expanded with viral peptide pools. At the end of about 9 days of culture, CD4+ T cells were isolated. Everyone in the study got two shots of either the BNT162b2 or mRNA-1273 vaccine. This material consisted of CD4+ T cells from PBMCs cultured with HCoV-229E spike peptides, taken after COVID-19 vaccination. The receptors here all came from a human donor who received a COVID-19 vaccine.

The chain combines TRBV9 with TRBJ2-3, with 8 bases identical to TRBD2. The CDR3 totals 16 residues. V lost 3 bases and J lost 0; bases outside the gene matches: 6. From germline, CDR1 is SGDLS and CDR2 YYNGEE. CDR3: CASSGPGRASTDTQYF. For the CDR3, the DNA is TGTGCCAGCAGCGGCCCCGGGAGGGCTAGCACAGATACGCAGTATTTT.

J is TRBJ1-5 and V is TRBV19; D is undetermined. The germline V gene has CDR1 LNHDA and CDR2 SQIVND (reference sequence). This CDR3 comprises 14 residues. Trimming shortened V by 5 bases and J by 4 bases, and 12 bases separated the two germline ends. The CDR3 DNA is TGTGCCAGTAGTCTTGGGGATTGGAATCAGCCCCAGCATTTT. It encodes CASSLGDWNQPQHF. The variable domain in full, with the rest retrieved from reference TRBV19 and TRBJ1-5, is DGGITQSPKYLFRKEGQNVTLSCEQNLNHDAMYWYRQDPGQGLRLIYYSQIVNDFQKGDIAEGYSVSREKKESFPLTVTSAQKNPTAFYLCASSLGDWNQPQHFGDGTRLSIL.

The rearrangement joins TRBV5-6 to TRBJ2-7; no firm D call. The CDR3 length is 16 residues. Trimming took 0 bases from V and 2 from J, leaving 15 bases between them. From germline, CDR1 is SGHDT and CDR2 YYEEEE. DNA of the CDR3: TGTGCCAGCAGCTTGGTAGGAGATGTCCGGACCTACGAGCAGTACGTC. Its translation: CASSLVGDVRTYEQYV.

This chain uses TRBV10-1 with TRBJ2-5; D could derive from TRBD1 or TRBD2 (5 bases each). Germline V gene lookup returns CDR1 WNHNN and CDR2 SYGVQD (reference sequence). CDR3 length: 13 amino acids. Trimming removed 5 bases from V and 5 bases from J, with 12 bases in between. The CDR3 spells CASSSNWGETQYF. For the CDR3, the DNA is TGCGCCAGCAGTTCGAATTGGGGGGAGACCCAGTACTTC.

The CDR3 sequence: CASRYSGANVLTF. In nucleotides, the CDR3 is TGTGCCAGCAGATACTCTGGGGCCAACGTCCTGACTTTC. The V gene is TRBV12-3 or TRBV12-4, the J gene TRBJ2-6, with D unclear. Trimming pared 6 bases from V and 0 bases from J, leaving 3 bases between. This CDR3 is 13 amino acids long.

This chain links TRBV29-1 with TRBJ1-5; tentative D call: TRBD1 (6 bases). This CDR3 is built from 14 residues. With 3 bases removed from V and 3 bases from J, the gap between germline ends came to 12 bases. Germline CDR1 reads SQVTM; CDR2 reads ANQGSEA. DNA of the CDR3: TGCAGCGTTGAGGTGACAGGCAACAATCAGCCCCAGCATTTT. Translating it yields CSVEVTGNNQPQHF.

V and J are TRBV7-2 and TRBJ1-5, with TRBD1 as a possible D gene (5 bases). Looked up from germline, CDR1 is SGHTA and CDR2 is FQGNSA. The CDR3 length is 16 residues. The V end was cut by 5 bases, the J end by 2 bases, with 16 bases between. For the CDR3, the DNA is TGTGCCAGCAGCCCCGGTGGGGGATTCGGCAATCAGCCCCAGCATTTT. Translation: CASSPGGGFGNQPQHF.

The rearrangement joins TRBV12-3 or TRBV12-4 to TRBJ2-5; D gene unclear. The V end lost 6 bases, the J end lost 5 bases, and 10 bases lay between the germline ends. The CDR3 runs 12 residues. CDR3 bases: TGTGCCAGCAGCCGGGTTGTGGAGACCCAGTACTTC. Translating gives CASSRVVETQYF.

This clone was recorded only once. This sequence joins TRBV19 and TRBJ1-5; 8 bases map to TRBD1. Germline trimming cut 4 bases from V and 4 bases from J; bases unmatched to any gene: 6. The CDR3 extends over 15 amino acids. CDR1 is LNHDA and CDR2 is SQIVND in the germline V gene (reference sequence). CDR3 nucleotides: TGTGCCAGTAGTACCCGACAGGGGTTAAATCAGCCCCAGCATTTT. Amino acid sequence: CASSTRQGLNQPQHF. Filled out from reference TRBV19 and TRBJ1-5, the complete variable domain reads DGGITQSPKYLFRKEGQNVTLSCEQNLNHDAMYWYRQDPGQGLRLIYYSQIVNDFQKGDIAEGYSVSREKKESFPLTVTSAQKNPTAFYLCASSTRQGLNQPQHFGDGTRLSIL.

This rearrangement joins TRBV18 to TRBJ1-5; TRBD1 is a possible D gene (6 bases). The CDR3 extends over 15 amino acids. The V end lost 2 bases, the J end lost 7 bases, and 15 bases lay between the germline ends. Per the germline V gene, CDR1 is KGHSH and CDR2 is LQKENI. The CDR3 is CASSPGGTGGQPQHF. The CDR3 nucleotides read TGTGCCAGCTCACCAGGGGGCACAGGAGGGCAGCCCCAGCATTTT.

The sample holds a few counts of this clone. The chain recombines TRBV7-9 with TRBJ1-2; D possibly corresponds to TRBD1 (5 bases). CDR1 is SEHNR and CDR2 is FQNEAQ in the germline V gene (reference sequence). There are 14 residues in the CDR3. The V and J ends lost 5 bases and 3 bases respectively, with 13 bases between them. CDR3 nucleotides: TGTGCCAGCAGCCCCGCCGGGGGGGACTATGGCTACACCTTC. Residues: CASSPAGGDYGYTF. Based on the CDR3 plus reference TRBV7-9 and TRBJ1-2, the full variable domain is DTGVSQNPRHKITKRGQNVTFRCDPISEHNRLYWYRQTLGQGPEFLTYFQNEAQLEKSRLLSDRFSAERPKGSFSTLEIQRTEQGDSAMYLCASSPAGGDYGYTFGSGTRLTVV.

The V and J genes are TRBV6-5 and TRBJ2-7; TRBD1 matches 7 bases. V gave up 0 bases and J gave up 6 bases; unmatched junction bases: 8. The length of the CDR3 is 15 residues. Germline V lookup: CDR1 MNHEY, CDR2 SVGAGI. The CDR3 region is CASSYSRQGITEQYV. In DNA form, the CDR3 reads TGTGCCAGCAGTTACTCCAGACAGGGAATAACCGAGCAGTACGTC.

The rearrangement joins TRBV27 to TRBJ1-2, with D maybe TRBD1 (5 bases). The CDR3 spans 15 residues. Trimming took off 2 bases at V and 5 bases at J, with 15 bases between the two ends. Germline V CDR1 and CDR2: MNHEY, SMNVEV (reference sequence). Written as DNA, the CDR3 is TGTGCCAGCAGTTTAAAATTGGGTCAGGGATATGGCTACACCTTC. It encodes CASSLKLGQGYGYTF.

V and J are TRBV7-8 and TRBJ2-5; D is possibly TRBD2 (7 bases). Trimming shortened V by 1 base and J by 1 base, and 13 bases separated the two germline ends. The CDR3 loop spans 16 amino acids. Per the germline V gene, CDR1 is SGHVS and CDR2 is FQNEAQ. The CDR3 DNA reads TGTGCCAGCAGCTTAGGGGCGGGGGCCCCCCAAGAGACCCAGTACTTC. Translating gives CASSLGAGAPQETQYF.

The chain combines TRBV6-4 with TRBJ2-3; a possible D gene is TRBD2 (5 bases). Germline-derived CDR1 and CDR2 are MRHNA and SNTAGT. The CDR3 totals 13 residues. V gave up 1 base and J gave up 5 bases, with 7 bases separating them. This CDR3 is CASSDCTRDTQYF. CDR3 in DNA: TGTGCCAGCAGTGACTGTACTAGAGATACGCAGTATTTT.

The rearrangement links TRBV6-5 to TRBJ1-1; the D is unclear. V was shortened by 1 base and J by 1 base, with 10 bases between the two germline ends. Germline V CDR1 and CDR2: MNHEY, SVGAGI. This CDR3 region has 15 residues. The CDR3: CASSYFVAANTEAFF. The CDR3 region has the DNA TGTGCCAGCAGTTACTTCGTGGCCGCGAACACTGAAGCTTTCTTT.

The chain carries TRBV2 and TRBJ1-2, with D maybe TRBD1 (6 bases). Deletions cut 7 bases from V and 1 base from J, with 16 bases between. The CDR3 is 15 amino acids. CDR1 and CDR2 (germline): SNHLY, FYNNEI. The CDR3 protein is CASNVGGARNYGYTF. In DNA, the CDR3 is TGTGCCAGCAATGTGGGGGGGGCTCGTAACTATGGCTACACCTTC. The full variable domain, with the rest looked up from reference TRBV2 and TRBJ1-2, is EPEVTQTPSHQVTQMGQEVILRCVPISNHLYFYWYRQILGQKVEFLVSFYNNEISEKSEIFDDQFSVERPDGSNFTLKIRSTKLEDSAMYFCASNVGGARNYGYTFGSGTRLTVV.

V and J are TRBV19 and TRBJ1-4; perhaps TRBD1 as D (5 bases). This CDR3 has 14 residues. Germline assignment: CDR1 LNHDA and CDR2 SQIVND (reference sequence). The V gene lost 3 bases and the J gene lost 4 bases, with 9 bases spanning the gap. In DNA form, the CDR3 reads TGTGCCAGTAGTATTCCAGGGAATAATGAAAAACTGTTTTTT. This encodes CASSIPGNNEKLFF. Based on the CDR3 plus reference TRBV19 and TRBJ1-4, the full variable domain is DGGITQSPKYLFRKEGQNVTLSCEQNLNHDAMYWYRQDPGQGLRLIYYSQIVNDFQKGDIAEGYSVSREKKESFPLTVTSAQKNPTAFYLCASSIPGNNEKLFFGSGTQLSVL.

The chain combines TRBV3-1 (or the pseudogene TRBV3-2) with TRBJ2-1; unclear D gene. Germline V gene data show CDR1 as LGHDT and CDR2 as YNNKEL (reference sequence). V was cut by 4 bases and J by 8 bases, with 15 bases left in between. The CDR3 runs to 14 residues. As DNA, the CDR3 is TGTGCCAGCAGCCCTCCGCCGAACGGTGATGAGCAGTTCTTC. As protein: CASSPPPNGDEQFF.

This clone has just one count. The chain has TRBV11-3 and TRBJ2-7, with TRBD2 matching 11 bases. This CDR3 spans 20 amino acids. Per germline, CDR1 SGHNT and CDR2 YENEEA. V was clipped by 0 bases and J by 0 bases; unmatched bases: 13. CDR3 coding DNA: TGTGCCAGCAGCTTAGAAGTGACTAGCGGGGCACTTATCAGCTCCTACGAGCAGTACGTC. Its translation is CASSLEVTSGALISSYEQYV.

V and J are TRBV5-4 and TRBJ2-2; no definite D call. Per the germline V gene, CDR1 is SGHNT and CDR2 is YYREEE (reference sequence). Trimming left V 0 bases short and J 0 bases short, with 6 bases between. CDR3 length: 15 amino acids. CDR3 in DNA: TGTGCCAGCAGCTTGGGGAAAACGAACACCGGGGAGCTGTTTTTT. This sequence encodes CASSLGKTNTGELFF. Full variable domain (rest looked up from reference TRBV5-4 and TRBJ2-2): ETGVTQSPTHLIKTRGQQVTLRCSSQSGHNTVSWYQQALGQGPQFIFQYYREEENGRGNFPPRFSGLQFPNYSSELNVNALELDDSALYLCASSLGKTNTGELFFGEGSRLTVL.